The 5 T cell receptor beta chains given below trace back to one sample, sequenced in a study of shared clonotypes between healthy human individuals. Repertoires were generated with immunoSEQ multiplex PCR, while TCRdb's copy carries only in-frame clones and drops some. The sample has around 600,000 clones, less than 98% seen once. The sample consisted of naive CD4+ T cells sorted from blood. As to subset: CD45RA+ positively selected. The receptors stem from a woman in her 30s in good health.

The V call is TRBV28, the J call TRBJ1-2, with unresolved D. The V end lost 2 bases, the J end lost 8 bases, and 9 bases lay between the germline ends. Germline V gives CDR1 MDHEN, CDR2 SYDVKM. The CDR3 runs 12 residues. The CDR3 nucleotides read TGTGCCAGCAGTTTAGACCTCTGGGGCTACACCTTC. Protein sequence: CASSLDLWGYTF.

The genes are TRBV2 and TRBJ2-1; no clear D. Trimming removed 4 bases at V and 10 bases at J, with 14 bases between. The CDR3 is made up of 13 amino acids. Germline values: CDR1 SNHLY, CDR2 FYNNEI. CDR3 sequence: CASSANIEGEQFF. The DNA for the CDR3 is TGTGCCAGCAGTGCTAATATCGAAGGGGAGCAGTTCTTC.

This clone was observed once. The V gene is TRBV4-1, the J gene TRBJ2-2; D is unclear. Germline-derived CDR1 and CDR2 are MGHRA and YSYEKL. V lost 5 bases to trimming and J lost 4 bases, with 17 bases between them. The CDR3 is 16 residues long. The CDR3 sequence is CASSLKSTGLTGELFF. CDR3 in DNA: TGCGCCAGCAGCTTAAAGAGCACCGGGCTCACCGGGGAGCTGTTTTTT.

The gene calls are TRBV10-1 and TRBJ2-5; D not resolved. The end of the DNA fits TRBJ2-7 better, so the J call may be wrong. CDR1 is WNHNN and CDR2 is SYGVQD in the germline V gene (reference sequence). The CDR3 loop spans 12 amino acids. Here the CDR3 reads CASSGRPYEQYF. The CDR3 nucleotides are TGCGCCAGCAGTGGACGGCCCTACGAGCAGTACTTC.

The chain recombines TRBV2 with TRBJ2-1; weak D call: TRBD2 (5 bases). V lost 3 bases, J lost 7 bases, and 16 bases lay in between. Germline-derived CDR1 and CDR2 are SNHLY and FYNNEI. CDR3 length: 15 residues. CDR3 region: CASSESGGTGNEQFF. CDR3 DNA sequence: TGTGCCAGCAGTGAGTCTGGAGGCACCGGGAATGAGCAGTTCTTC.